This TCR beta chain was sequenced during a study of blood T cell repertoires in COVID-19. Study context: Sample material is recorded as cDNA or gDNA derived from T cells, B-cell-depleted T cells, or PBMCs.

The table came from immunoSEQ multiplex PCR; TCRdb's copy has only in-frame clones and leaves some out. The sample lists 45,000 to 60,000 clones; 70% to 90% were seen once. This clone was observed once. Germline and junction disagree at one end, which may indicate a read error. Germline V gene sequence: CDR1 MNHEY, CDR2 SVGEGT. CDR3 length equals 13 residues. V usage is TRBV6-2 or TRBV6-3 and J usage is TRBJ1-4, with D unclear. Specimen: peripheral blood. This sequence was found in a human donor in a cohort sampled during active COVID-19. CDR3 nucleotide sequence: TGTGCCAGCAGCTACTTGACTTGGGAAAAACTGTTTTTT. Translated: CASSYLTWEKLFF.